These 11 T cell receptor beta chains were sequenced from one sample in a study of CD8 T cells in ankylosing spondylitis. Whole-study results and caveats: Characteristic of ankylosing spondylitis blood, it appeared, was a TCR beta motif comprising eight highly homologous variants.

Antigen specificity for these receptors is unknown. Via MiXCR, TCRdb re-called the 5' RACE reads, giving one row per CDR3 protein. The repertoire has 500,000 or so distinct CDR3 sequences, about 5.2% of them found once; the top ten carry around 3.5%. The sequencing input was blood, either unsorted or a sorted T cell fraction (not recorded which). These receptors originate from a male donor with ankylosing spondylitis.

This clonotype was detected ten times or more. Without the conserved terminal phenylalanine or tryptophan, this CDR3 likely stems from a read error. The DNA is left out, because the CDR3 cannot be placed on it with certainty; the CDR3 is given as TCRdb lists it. The CDR3: CSARDGSGSLVI. The chain uses TRBV20-1 and TRBJ2-1; TRBD2, as called in the table, went unchecked against the DNA. Germline values: CDR1 DFQATT, CDR2 SNEGSKA (reference sequence). The CDR3 is 12 amino acids long, termini counted.

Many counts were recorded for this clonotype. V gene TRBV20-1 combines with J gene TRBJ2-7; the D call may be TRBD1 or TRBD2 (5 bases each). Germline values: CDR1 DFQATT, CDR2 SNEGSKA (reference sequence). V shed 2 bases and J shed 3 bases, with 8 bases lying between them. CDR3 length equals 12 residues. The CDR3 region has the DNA TGCAGTGCTAGAAGGGACGGCTACGAGCAGTACTTC. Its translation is CSARRDGYEQYF.

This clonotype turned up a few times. The chain's CDR3 is CSPRQGLGEQYF. CDR3 bases: TGCAGTCCCCGACAGGGGTTGGGGGAGCAGTACTTC. The chain is built from TRBV20-1 and TRBJ2-7; 8 bases map to TRBD1. The V segment lost 8 bases and the J segment 7 bases; nucleotides outside the gene matches: 10. This CDR3 comprises 12 residues. Germline V CDR1 and CDR2: DFQATT, SNEGSKA (reference sequence).

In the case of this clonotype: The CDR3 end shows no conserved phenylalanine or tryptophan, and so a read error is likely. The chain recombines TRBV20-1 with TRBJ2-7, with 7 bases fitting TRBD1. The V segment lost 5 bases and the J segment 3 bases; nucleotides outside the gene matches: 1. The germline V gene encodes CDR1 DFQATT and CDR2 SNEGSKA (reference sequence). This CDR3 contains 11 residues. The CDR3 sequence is CSARDSYEQYY. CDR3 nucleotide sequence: TGCAGTGCTCGGGACAGCTACGAGCAGTACTAC.

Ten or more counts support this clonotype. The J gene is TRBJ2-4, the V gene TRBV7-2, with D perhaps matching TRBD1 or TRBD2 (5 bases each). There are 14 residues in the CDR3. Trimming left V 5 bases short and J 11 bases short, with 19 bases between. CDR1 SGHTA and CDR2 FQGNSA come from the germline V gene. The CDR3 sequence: CASSEAGTASLQYF. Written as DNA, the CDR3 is TGTGCCAGCAGCGAAGCCGGGACGGCGTCTCTTCAGTACTTC.

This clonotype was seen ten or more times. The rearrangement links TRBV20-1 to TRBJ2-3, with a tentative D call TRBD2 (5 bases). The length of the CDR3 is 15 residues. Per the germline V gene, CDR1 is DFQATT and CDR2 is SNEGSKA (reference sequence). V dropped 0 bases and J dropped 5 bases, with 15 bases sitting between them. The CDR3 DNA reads TGCAGTGCTAGAGATAGTGGTCTGGCGGGAGATACGCAGTATTTT. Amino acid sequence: CSARDSGLAGDTQYF.

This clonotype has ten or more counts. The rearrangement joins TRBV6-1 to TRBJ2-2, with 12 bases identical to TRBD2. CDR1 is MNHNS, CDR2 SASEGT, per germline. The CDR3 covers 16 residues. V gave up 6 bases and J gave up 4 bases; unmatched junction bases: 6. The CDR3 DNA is TGTGCCAGCAGCCTTGGACTAGCGGGACGCACCGGGGAGCTGTTTTTT. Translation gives CASSLGLAGRTGELFF.

CDR3 region: CASSSRGPDTGELFF. CDR3 DNA sequence: TGTGCCAGCAGCTCCCGTGGGCCCGACACCGGGGAGCTGTTTTTT. The rearrangement uses TRBV7-2 and TRBJ2-2; no clear D gene. In germline, CDR1 is SGHTA, CDR2 FQGNSA. V dropped 4 bases and J dropped 3 bases, with 12 bases sitting between them. The CDR3 has 15 residues.

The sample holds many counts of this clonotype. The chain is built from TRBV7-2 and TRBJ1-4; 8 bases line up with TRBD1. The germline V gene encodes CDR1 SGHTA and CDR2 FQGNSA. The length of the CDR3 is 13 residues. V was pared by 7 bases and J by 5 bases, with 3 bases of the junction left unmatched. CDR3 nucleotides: TGTGCCAGCAAACAGGGGGGGAATGAAAAACTGTTTTTT. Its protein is CASKQGGNEKLFF. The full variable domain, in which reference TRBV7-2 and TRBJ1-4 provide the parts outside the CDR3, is GAGVSQSPSNKVTEKGKDVELRCDPISGHTALYWYRQSLGQGLEFLIYFQGNSAPDKSGLPSDRFSAERTGGSVSTLTIQRTQQEDSAVYLCASKQGGNEKLFFGSGTQLSVL.

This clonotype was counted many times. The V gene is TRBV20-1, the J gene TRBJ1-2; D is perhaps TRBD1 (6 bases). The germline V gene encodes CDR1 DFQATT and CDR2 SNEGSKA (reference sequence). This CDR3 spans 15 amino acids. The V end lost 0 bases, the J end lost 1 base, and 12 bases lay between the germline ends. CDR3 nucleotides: TGCAGTGCTAGAGACGTTACAGGGCTTAACTATGGCTACACCTTC. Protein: CSARDVTGLNYGYTF.

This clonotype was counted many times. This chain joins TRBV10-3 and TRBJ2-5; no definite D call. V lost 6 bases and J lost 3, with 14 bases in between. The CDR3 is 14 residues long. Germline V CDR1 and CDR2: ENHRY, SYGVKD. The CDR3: CAISPQSSEETQYF. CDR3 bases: TGTGCCATCAGCCCCCAATCCTCGGAAGAGACCCAGTACTTC.